The 20 T cell receptor beta chains listed next were all sequenced from one sample in a study. TRBV12-4/TRBJ1-2 clonotypes were amplified with adaptor-ligated barcode primers. Each CDR3 protein gets one entry after TCRdb re-called the multiplex PCR reads with MiXCR. The sample lists 600 to 800 distinct CDR3 sequences, 28% occurring once. The sample comprised memory CD4+ T cells sorted from blood. Indicated subset: memory CD4+ T cells, CD4+CD45RO+CD25-. All receptors derive from a female donor with breast cancer.

This clonotype appeared a single time. The chain is built from TRBV12-3 or TRBV12-4 and TRBJ1-2, with no clear D. This CDR3 comprises 11 residues. Trimming stripped 4 bases from V and 9 bases from J, with 9 bases between. As DNA, the CDR3 is TGTGCCAGCAGTTCCTACTTCAGCTACACCTTC. This gives the protein CASSSYFSYTF.

In its sample, this clonotype was seen a few times. The chain uses TRBV12-3 or TRBV12-4 and TRBJ1-2; D gene uncertain. Trimming left V 4 bases short and J 8 bases short, with 8 bases between. This CDR3 contains 11 residues. Here the CDR3 DNA reads TGTGCCAGCAGTTCTGAGGACGGCTACACCTTC. Protein sequence: CASSSEDGYTF.

The chain carries TRBV12-3 or TRBV12-4 and TRBJ1-2, with D perhaps TRBD1 (6 bases). This CDR3 is built from 11 residues. Trimming cost V 5 bases and J 5 bases, with 6 bases left between them. The CDR3 region has the DNA TGTGCCAGCAGTACAGGGTATGGCTACACCTTC. Amino acids: CASSTGYGYTF.

In its sample, this clonotype is medium-sized. The chain couples TRBV12-3 or TRBV12-4 to TRBJ1-2; TRBD1 aligns across 10 bases. This CDR3 has 13 amino acids. V shed 6 bases and J 8 bases; nucleotides not matched to a gene: 6. The DNA of the CDR3 is TGTGCCAGCAGCCCCGGGACAGGGGTGGGCTACACCTTC. It yields the protein CASSPGTGVGYTF.

This clonotype is large in the sample. The V and J genes are TRBV12-3 or TRBV12-4 and TRBJ1-2; TRBD1 matches 9 bases. The CDR3 contains 12 residues. Trimming removed 10 bases from V and 5 bases from J; junction bases left unmatched: 5. The DNA of the CDR3 is TGTGCCATCCAGGACAGGGGATATGGCTACACCTTC. Protein: CAIQDRGYGYTF.

In its sample, this clonotype was seen a few times. V gene TRBV12-3 or TRBV12-4 combines with J gene TRBJ1-2; maybe TRBD1 (5 bases). V dropped 6 bases and J dropped 3 bases, with 8 bases sitting between them. This CDR3 spans 12 amino acids. CDR3 DNA: TGTGCCAGCAGCCGAGGGGACTATGGCTACACCTTC. It codes for CASSRGDYGYTF.

The chain has TRBV12-3 or TRBV12-4 and TRBJ1-2, with unresolved D. V was cut by 1 base and J by 8 bases, with 11 bases left in between. The CDR3 loop spans 13 amino acids. The CDR3 here is CASSLEGMWGYTF. The CDR3 DNA reads as TGTGCCAGCAGTTTAGAAGGGATGTGGGGCTACACCTTC.

By share, this clonotype counts as medium-sized. The chain recombines TRBV12-3 or TRBV12-4 with TRBJ1-2; TRBD1 agrees at 9 bases. The V gene end was trimmed by 6 bases and the J gene end by 7 bases; junction bases not matched to a gene: 6. This CDR3 region has 13 residues. CDR3 protein: CASRRTGEGGYTF. CDR3 DNA sequence: TGTGCCAGCAGAAGGACAGGGGAGGGTGGCTACACCTTC.

By its share, this clonotype is large. The chain joins TRBV12-3 or TRBV12-4 to TRBJ1-2; 7 nucleotides match TRBD1. With V trimmed by 5 bases and J by 0 bases, 6 bases remained unmatched. CDR3 length: 15 amino acids. The CDR3 region has the DNA TGTGCCAGCAGTCACTGGGACAGCCCTAACTATGGCTACACCTTC. Its protein product is CASSHWDSPNYGYTF.

Ten or more counts support this clonotype. The chain joins TRBV12-3 or TRBV12-4 to TRBJ1-2, with D hard to call. CDR3 length: 11 residues. V was clipped by 10 bases and J by 4 bases, with 10 bases between them. CDR3 region: CAILRGYGYTF. The CDR3 coding sequence is TGTGCCATTCTTCGGGGCTATGGCTACACCTTC.

This clonotype was seen a handful of times. This clone may be a read error of a much larger clone one base away. The chain has TRBV12-3 or TRBV12-4 and TRBJ1-2; no definite D call. The CDR3 is made up of 13 amino acids. Trimming took off 6 bases at V and 0 bases at J, with 8 bases between the two ends. CDR3 sequence (DNA): TGTGCCAGCAGCCGAGACGCTAACTATGGCTACACCTTC. Translation: CASSRDANYGYTF.

This clonotype is labeled large. The rearrangement links TRBV12-3 or TRBV12-4 to TRBJ1-2, with D hard to call. The V end was cut by 6 bases, the J end by 7 bases, with 12 bases between. The CDR3 length is 12 residues. The CDR3 protein is CASSLPDGGYTF. Written as DNA, the CDR3 is TGTGCCAGCAGCCTCCCTGATGGTGGCTACACCTTC.

This CDR3 is CASRTLGRANYGYTF. The CDR3 region has the DNA TGTGCCAGCAGGACACTCGGCCGAGCTAACTATGGCTACACCTTC. The V call is TRBV12-3 or TRBV12-4, the J call TRBJ1-2; no firm D call. CDR3 length: 15 residues. Trimming cost V 6 bases and J 0 bases, with 14 bases left between them.

This clonotype is categorized as large. This chain connects TRBV12-3 or TRBV12-4 to TRBJ1-2; no clear D. CDR3 length: 9 residues. Trimming removed 8 bases at V and 12 bases at J, with 10 bases between. CDR3 in DNA: TGTGCCAGCCTCCTTGGTCACACCTTC. This translates into CASLLGHTF.

By proportion, this clonotype is medium-sized. V usage is TRBV12-3 or TRBV12-4 and J usage is TRBJ1-2; D unresolved. Trimming removed 5 bases at V and 4 bases at J, with 8 bases between. The length of the CDR3 is 12 residues. Here the CDR3 reads CASSPGLYGYTF. DNA of the CDR3: TGTGCCAGCAGTCCCGGCCTCTATGGCTACACCTTC.

J is TRBJ1-2 and V is TRBV12-3 or TRBV12-4; the D is unclear. V was pared by 5 bases and J by 10 bases, with 14 bases between. The CDR3 has 12 residues. For the CDR3, the DNA is TGTGCCAGCAGTCGGATCCAAACCGTCTACACCTTC. The encoded protein is CASSRIQTVYTF.

Concerning this clonotype: A much larger clonotype is one base distant, so this may be a read error. This rearrangement joins TRBV12-3 or TRBV12-4 to TRBJ1-2; D is uncertain. V lost 5 bases, J lost 0 bases, and 7 bases lay in between. The length of the CDR3 is 13 residues. The CDR3, as DNA: TGTGCCAGCAGTCCAGACGCTAACTATGGCTACACCTTC. It codes for CASSPDANYGYTF.

This clonotype is medium-sized (0.01 to 0.1%). A much more abundant neighbour one base away suggests this may be a read error. The chain employs TRBV12-3 or TRBV12-4 and TRBJ1-2, with a possible D match to TRBD1 (6 bases). This CDR3 is built from 13 residues. CDR3 protein: CTSSLGQGYGYTF. For the CDR3, the DNA is TGTACCAGCAGTTTAGGGCAGGGGTATGGCTACACCTTC.

In its sample, this clonotype ranks as medium-sized (0.01 to 0.1%). The rearrangement links TRBV12-3 or TRBV12-4 to TRBJ1-2, with D hard to call. The ends were cut back, 6 bases at V and 3 bases at J, with 11 bases in the middle. This CDR3 contains 13 residues. This CDR3 is CASSSSGDYGYTF. DNA for the CDR3: TGTGCCAGCAGCAGCTCAGGTGACTATGGCTACACCTTC.

By its share, this clonotype is large. The rearrangement joins TRBV12-3 or TRBV12-4 to TRBJ1-2; 7 nucleotides line up with TRBD1. The CDR3 runs 15 residues. J lost 5 bases, V lost 1 base, and 7 bases had no gene match. The CDR3 is CASSLGPGQMYGYTF. CDR3 nucleotides: TGTGCCAGCAGTTTAGGACCGGGACAGATGTATGGCTACACCTTC.